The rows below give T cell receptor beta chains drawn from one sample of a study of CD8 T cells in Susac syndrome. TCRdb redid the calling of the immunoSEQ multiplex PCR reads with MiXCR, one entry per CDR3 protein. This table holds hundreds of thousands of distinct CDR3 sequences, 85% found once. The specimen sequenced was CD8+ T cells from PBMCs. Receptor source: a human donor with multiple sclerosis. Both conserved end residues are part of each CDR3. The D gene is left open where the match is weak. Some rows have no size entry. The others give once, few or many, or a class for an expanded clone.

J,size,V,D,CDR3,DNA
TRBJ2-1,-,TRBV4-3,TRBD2,CASSQDVAGAVYEQFF,TGCGCCAGCAGCCAAGATGTAGCGGGAGCTGTCTATGAGCAGTTCTTC
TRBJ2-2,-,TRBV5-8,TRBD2,CASSLQREGIMNTGELFF,TGTGCCAGCAGCTTGCAGCGGGAGGGAATAATGAACACCGGGGAGCTGTTTTTT
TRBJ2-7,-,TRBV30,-,CAWSVGITYEQYF,TGTGCCTGGAGTGTTGGCATTACCTACGAGCAGTACTTC
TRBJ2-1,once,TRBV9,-,CASSVRDPTHNEQFF,TGTGCCAGCAGCGTCCGGGACCCGACACACAATGAGCAGTTCTTC
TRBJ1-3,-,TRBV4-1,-,CASSPDSFSGNTIYF,TGCGCCAGCAGCCCCGACAGCTTCTCTGGAAACACCATATATTTT
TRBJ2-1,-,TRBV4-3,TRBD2,CASSQDGSGAYNEQFF,TGCGCCAGCAGCCAAGATGGGAGCGGGGCCTACAATGAGCAGTTCTTC
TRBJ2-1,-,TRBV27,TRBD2,CASSHSGLAGGGEQFF,TGTGCCAGCAGTCACTCGGGACTAGCGGGAGGAGGTGAGCAGTTCTTC
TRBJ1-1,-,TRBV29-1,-,CSVYGLNTEAFF,TGCAGCGTTTACGGTTTGAACACTGAAGCTTTCTTT
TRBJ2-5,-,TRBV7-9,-,CASSSTGTTLQETQYF,TGTGCCAGCAGCTCCACAGGGACCACCCTCCAAGAGACCCAGTACTTC
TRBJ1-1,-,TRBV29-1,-,CSVESLNTEAFF,TGCAGCGTTGAATCGCTGAACACTGAAGCTTTCTTT
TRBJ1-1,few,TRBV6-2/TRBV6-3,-,CASSYWGNTEAFF,TGTGCCAGCAGTTATTGGGGGAACACTGAAGCTTTCTTT
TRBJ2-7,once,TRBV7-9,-,CASSSGGGSDYEQYF,TGTGCCAGCAGCTCCGGCGGTGGCTCCGACTACGAGCAGTACTTC
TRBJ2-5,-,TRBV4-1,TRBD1,CASSQGTGRETQYF,TGCGCCAGCAGCCAAGGGACAGGGAGAGAGACCCAGTACTTC
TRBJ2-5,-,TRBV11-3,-,CASSPPSQETQYF,TGTGCCAGCAGCCCCCCCAGTCAAGAGACCCAGTACTTC
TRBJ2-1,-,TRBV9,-,CASSVGIYNEQFF,TGTGCCAGCAGCGTAGGAATCTACAATGAGCAGTTCTTC
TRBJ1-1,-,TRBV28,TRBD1,CASSAGTGAGEAFF,TGTGCCAGCAGCGCCGGGACAGGGGCCGGGGAAGCTTTCTTT
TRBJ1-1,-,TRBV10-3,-,CAISEFGPNTEAFF,TGTGCCATCAGTGAGTTCGGGCCGAACACTGAAGCTTTCTTT
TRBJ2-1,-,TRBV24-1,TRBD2,CATSVGARGLAGEEFRNEQFF,TGTGCCACCAGTGTTGGGGCTAGGGGACTAGCGGGAGAGGAGTTCAGGAATGAGCAGTTCTTC
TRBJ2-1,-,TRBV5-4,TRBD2,CASTQERDSYNEQFF,TGTGCCAGCACCCAAGAGCGGGACTCCTACAATGAGCAGTTCTTC
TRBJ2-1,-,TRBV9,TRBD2,CASSVLAGVYNEQFF,TGTGCCAGCAGCGTACTCGCGGGAGTCTACAATGAGCAGTTCTTC
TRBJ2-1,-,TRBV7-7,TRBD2,CASSPDTSGPYNEQFF,TGTGCCAGCAGCCCAGATACTAGCGGGCCTTACAATGAGCAGTTCTTC
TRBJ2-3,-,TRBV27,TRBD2,CASSVGTSGNPDTQYF,TGTGCCAGCAGTGTTGGGACTAGCGGGAACCCAGATACGCAGTATTTT
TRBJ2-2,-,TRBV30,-,CAWSDRSRPGELFF,TGTGCCTGGAGCGACCGCAGCCGCCCCGGGGAGCTGTTTTTT
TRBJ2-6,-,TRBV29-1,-,CSVDDFSGANVLTF,TGCAGCGTGGACGATTTCTCTGGGGCCAACGTCCTGACTTTC
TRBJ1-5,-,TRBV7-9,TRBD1,CASTTTSRGHQPQHF,TGTGCCAGCACCACAACAAGCAGGGGGCATCAGCCCCAGCATTTT
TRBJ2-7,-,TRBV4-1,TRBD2,CASSSRVAGGPLIEQYF,TGCGCCAGCAGCTCCCGGGTAGCGGGAGGGCCTTTGATCGAGCAGTACTTC
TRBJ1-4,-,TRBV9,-,CASSADIQNEKLFF,TGTGCCAGCAGCGCGGACATACAAAATGAAAAACTGTTTTTT
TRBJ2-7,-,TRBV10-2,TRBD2,CASGPSGLLSSYEQYF,TGCGCCAGCGGACCCTCGGGACTACTTAGCTCCTACGAGCAGTACTTC
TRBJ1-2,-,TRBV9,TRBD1,CASSVGGSLGTVSRGYTF,TGTGCCAGCAGCGTAGGGGGATCCTTGGGGACAGTTAGCCGTGGCTACACCTTC
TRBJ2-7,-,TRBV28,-,CASSLGTTGVGYEQYF,TGTGCCAGCAGTTTGGGTACGACGGGGGTGGGATACGAGCAGTACTTC
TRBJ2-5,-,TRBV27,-,CASSPNGETQYF,TGTGCCAGCAGCCCCAATGGGGAGACCCAGTACTTC
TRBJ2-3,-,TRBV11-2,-,CASSLDEGISTDTQYF,TGTGCCAGCAGCTTAGATGAGGGGATTAGCACAGATACGCAGTATTTT
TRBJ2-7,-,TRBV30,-,CAWSVRGLYEQYF,TGTGCCTGGAGTGTACGGGGTCTCTACGAGCAGTACTTC
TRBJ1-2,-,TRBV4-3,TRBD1,CASSRPRSIGGGGGYTF,TGCGCCAGCAGCCGCCCAAGATCGATAGGGGGCGGCGGTGGCTACACCTTC
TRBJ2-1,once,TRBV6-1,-,CATTDSYNEQFF,TGTGCCACCACGGACTCCTACAATGAGCAGTTCTTC
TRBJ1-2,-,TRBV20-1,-,CSASEGRAANYGYTF,TGCAGTGCTAGTGAGGGGCGGGCCGCTAACTATGGCTACACCTTC
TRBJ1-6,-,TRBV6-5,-,CASRPEPYNSPLHF,TGTGCCAGCAGACCAGAACCGTATAATTCACCCCTCCACTTT
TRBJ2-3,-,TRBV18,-,CASSPGEITDTQYF,TGTGCCAGCTCACCCGGGGAGATCACAGATACGCAGTATTTT
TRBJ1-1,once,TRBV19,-,CASNGPLNTEAFF,TGTGCCAGTAACGGACCGCTGAACACTGAAGCTTTCTTT
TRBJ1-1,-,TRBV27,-,CASSLGGLMNTEAFF,TGTGCCAGCAGTTTAGGAGGATTGATGAACACTGAAGCTTTCTTT
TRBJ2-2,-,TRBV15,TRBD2,CATSTTGLAVNTGELFF,TGTGCCACCAGCACCACGGGACTAGCGGTTAACACCGGGGAGCTGTTTTTT
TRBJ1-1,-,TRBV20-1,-,CSARDLKGVAENTEVFF,TGCAGTGCTAGAGACTTAAAGGGAGTGGCAGAGAACACTGAAGTTTTCTTT
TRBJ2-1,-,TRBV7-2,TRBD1,CASSFRDRGSGNEQFF,TGTGCCAGCAGTTTCAGGGACAGGGGGTCCGGCAATGAGCAGTTCTTC
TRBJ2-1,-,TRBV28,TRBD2,CASSLATSGVAQFF,TGTGCCAGCAGTTTAGCGACTAGCGGGGTTGCGCAGTTCTTC
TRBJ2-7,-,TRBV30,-,CAWSSPTYEQYF,TGTGCCTGGAGTTCTCCGACCTACGAGCAGTACTTC
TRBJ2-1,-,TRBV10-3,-,CAISEGSGSYNEQFF,TGTGCCATCAGTGAGGGGAGCGGATCCTACAATGAGCAGTTCTTC
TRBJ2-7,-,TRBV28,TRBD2,CASSAPSGGTYEQYF,TGTGCCAGCAGTGCCCCTAGCGGGGGTACCTACGAGCAGTACTTC
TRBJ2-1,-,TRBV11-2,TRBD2,CASSLGEPLAGGSYNEQFF,TGTGCCAGCAGCTTAGGGGAGCCTCTAGCGGGAGGGTCCTACAATGAGCAGTTCTTC
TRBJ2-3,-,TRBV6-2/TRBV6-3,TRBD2,CASAPSGSTDTQYF,TGTGCCAGTGCCCCTAGCGGGAGTACAGATACGCAGTATTTT
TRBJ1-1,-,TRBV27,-,CASSLFPNTEAFF,TGTGCCAGCAGTTTATTCCCGAACACTGAAGCTTTCTTT
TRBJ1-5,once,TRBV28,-,CASSLIQGGSNQPQHF,TGTGCCAGCAGTTTAATTCAGGGAGGCAGCAATCAGCCCCAGCATTTT